These T cell receptor beta chains were read from a single sample in a study of low-dose radiotherapy and immunotherapy resistance in tumors. TCRdb independently ran MiXCR on the reads; one entry per CDR3 protein. The profile covers under 90,000 distinct CDR3 sequences, with roughly 17% appearing a single time and less than 1.5% taken by the ten largest. The specimen was PBMCs, collected after low-dose radiotherapy plus immunotherapy. These receptors all come from a male donor with prostate cancer. Both conserved end residues are part of each CDR3. The D gene is left open where the match is weak. A clone size is listed for some rows: how often the clone was seen (once, few, many), or a class if it is expanded.

clone size: many; D gene: .; J gene: TRBJ2-3; V gene: TRBV5-1; CDR3 protein: CASSWKGDTQYF; CDR3 DNA: TGCGCCAGCAGCTGGAAGGGGGATACGCAGTATTTT
clone size: many; D gene: .; J gene: TRBJ1-2; V gene: TRBV18; CDR3 protein: CASSPSANYGYTF; CDR3 DNA: TGTGCCAGCTCACCAAGTGCTAACTATGGCTACACCTTC
clone size: many; D gene: .; J gene: TRBJ2-7; V gene: TRBV28; CDR3 protein: CASSLLDLFSF; CDR3 DNA: TGTGCCAGCAGTTTACTGGACTTATTCTCCTTC
clone size: many; D gene: .; J gene: TRBJ2-3; V gene: TRBV7-9; CDR3 protein: CASSHSPGPLKQDTQYF; CDR3 DNA: TGTGCCAGCAGCCACAGCCCGGGACCCCTAAAGCAGGATACGCAGTATTTT
clone size: many; D gene: .; J gene: TRBJ2-5; V gene: TRBV10-3; CDR3 protein: CAISNPRTDQETQYF; CDR3 DNA: TGTGCCATCAGTAACCCTAGGACCGACCAAGAGACCCAGTACTTC
clone size: many; D gene: .; J gene: TRBJ1-3; V gene: TRBV7-9; CDR3 protein: CASSLDAGPGNTIYF; CDR3 DNA: TGTGCCAGCAGCTTAGACGCAGGGCCTGGAAACACCATATATTTT
clone size: .; D gene: .; J gene: TRBJ2-7; V gene: TRBV6-2/TRBV6-3; CDR3 protein: CASSTKREQYF; CDR3 DNA: TGTGCCAGCAGTACTAAGCGGGAGCAGTACTTC
clone size: many; D gene: .; J gene: TRBJ2-7; V gene: TRBV28; CDR3 protein: CASRSPRMEQYF; CDR3 DNA: TGTGCCAGCAGATCGCCGAGGATGGAGCAGTACTTC
clone size: many; D gene: .; J gene: TRBJ2-2; V gene: TRBV7-2; CDR3 protein: CASSLDTGELFF; CDR3 DNA: TGCGCCAGCAGTCTAGACACCGGGGAGCTGTTTTTT
clone size: medium-sized; D gene: .; J gene: TRBJ2-6; V gene: TRBV28; CDR3 protein: CASTPRGMRANVLTF; CDR3 DNA: TGTGCCAGCACCCCTCGGGGGATGAGGGCCAACGTCCTGACTTTC
clone size: many; D gene: .; J gene: TRBJ2-7; V gene: TRBV7-2; CDR3 protein: CASSSKEGNEQYF; CDR3 DNA: TGTGCCAGCAGCTCCAAGGAGGGGAACGAGCAGTACTTC
clone size: many; D gene: TRBD2; J gene: TRBJ2-1; V gene: TRBV7-3; CDR3 protein: CASSFGAGVAHNEQFF; CDR3 DNA: TGTGCCAGCAGCTTTGGAGCGGGAGTCGCACACAATGAGCAGTTCTTC
clone size: many; D gene: .; J gene: TRBJ1-1; V gene: TRBV7-6; CDR3 protein: CASSQEVNTEAFF; CDR3 DNA: TGTGCCAGCAGCCAGGAAGTTAACACTGAAGCTTTCTTT
clone size: many; D gene: TRBD2; J gene: TRBJ2-5; V gene: TRBV24-1; CDR3 protein: CATSDPGQGGTGTSGRARETQYF; CDR3 DNA: TGTGCCACCAGTGACCCGGGACAGGGGGGCACCGGGACTAGCGGGAGGGCCAGGGAGACCCAGTACTTC
clone size: many; D gene: .; J gene: TRBJ2-2; V gene: TRBV19; CDR3 protein: CASSISAGSTGELFF; CDR3 DNA: TGTGCCAGTAGTATTTCGGCGGGCTCCACCGGGGAGCTGTTTTTT
clone size: many; D gene: .; J gene: TRBJ2-5; V gene: TRBV6-2/TRBV6-3; CDR3 protein: CASREPSPIALETQYF; CDR3 DNA: TGTGCCAGCCGCGAGCCCTCACCAATAGCGTTGGAGACCCAGTACTTC
clone size: .; D gene: .; J gene: TRBJ2-5; V gene: TRBV5-1; CDR3 protein: CASSLVGSVHQETQYF; CDR3 DNA: TGCGCCAGCAGCTTGGTGGGCAGCGTGCACCAAGAGACCCAGTACTTC
clone size: many; D gene: .; J gene: TRBJ1-2; V gene: TRBV7-2; CDR3 protein: CASSAGQIPSGYTF; CDR3 DNA: TGTGCCAGCAGCGCCGGACAGATCCCGAGCGGCTACACCTTC
clone size: many; D gene: TRBD2; J gene: TRBJ2-7; V gene: TRBV19; CDR3 protein: CASSIRLAEPYEQYF; CDR3 DNA: TGTGCCAGTAGTATAAGGCTAGCGGAGCCCTACGAGCAGTACTTC
clone size: many; D gene: .; J gene: TRBJ1-2; V gene: TRBV6-6; CDR3 protein: CASSLSPGSGNYGYTF; CDR3 DNA: TGTGCCAGCAGTTTATCTCCCGGGTCGGGAAACTATGGCTACACCTTC
clone size: once; D gene: .; J gene: TRBJ2-3; V gene: TRBV6-6; CDR3 protein: CASSEIGGSTDTQYF; CDR3 DNA: TGTGCCAGCAGTGAAATCGGCGGTTCCACAGATACGCAGTATTTT
clone size: many; D gene: .; J gene: TRBJ1-2; V gene: TRBV3-1; CDR3 protein: CASSQVNKGYTF; CDR3 DNA: TGTGCCAGCAGCCAAGTAAACAAGGGCTACACCTTC
clone size: many; D gene: .; J gene: TRBJ2-1; V gene: TRBV2; CDR3 protein: CASSVTVESQFF; CDR3 DNA: TGTGCCAGCAGTGTCACTGTTGAATCGCAGTTCTTC
clone size: many; D gene: TRBD2; J gene: TRBJ2-7; V gene: TRBV6-6; CDR3 protein: CASSYSIQRGAYEQYF; CDR3 DNA: TGTGCCAGCAGTTACTCGATACAGCGGGGAGCCTACGAGCAGTACTTC
clone size: many; D gene: .; J gene: TRBJ2-3; V gene: TRBV20-1; CDR3 protein: CSAVRTGASTDTQYF; CDR3 DNA: TGCAGTGCCGTGAGGACGGGGGCTAGCACAGATACGCAGTATTTT
clone size: many; D gene: .; J gene: TRBJ2-5; V gene: TRBV7-9; CDR3 protein: CASSSASGETQYF; CDR3 DNA: TGTGCCAGCAGCTCCGCGTCCGGAGAGACCCAGTACTTC
clone size: many; D gene: .; J gene: TRBJ2-5; V gene: TRBV10-3; CDR3 protein: CAISESRDLQTRAYQETQYF; CDR3 DNA: TGTGCCATCAGTGAGTCCCGTGACTTACAGACGAGGGCGTACCAAGAGACCCAGTACTTC
clone size: many; D gene: TRBD2; J gene: TRBJ2-3; V gene: TRBV20-1; CDR3 protein: CSVMTSGRGDTQYF; CDR3 DNA: TGCAGTGTGATGACTAGCGGGAGAGGAGATACGCAGTATTTT
clone size: many; D gene: TRBD1; J gene: TRBJ2-2; V gene: TRBV19; CDR3 protein: CASSQTGDNTGELFF; CDR3 DNA: TGTGCCAGTTCCCAGACAGGGGATAACACCGGGGAGCTGTTTTTT
clone size: many; D gene: TRBD1; J gene: TRBJ1-4; V gene: TRBV19; CDR3 protein: CASGRQQGVGEKLFF; CDR3 DNA: TGTGCCAGTGGACGCCAACAGGGGGTCGGAGAAAAACTGTTTTTT
clone size: .; D gene: TRBD2; J gene: TRBJ2-1; V gene: TRBV4-3; CDR3 protein: CASSQSGLAGEKGYDEQFF; CDR3 DNA: TGCGCCAGCAGCCAATCGGGACTAGCGGGTGAAAAGGGGTACGATGAGCAGTTCTTC
clone size: many; D gene: .; J gene: TRBJ2-2; V gene: TRBV4-1; CDR3 protein: CASSLSPNTGELFF; CDR3 DNA: TGCGCCAGCAGCCTGAGCCCCAACACCGGGGAGCTGTTTTTT
clone size: .; D gene: .; J gene: TRBJ2-7; V gene: TRBV5-1; CDR3 protein: CASSLQGPSYEQYF; CDR3 DNA: TGCGCCAGCAGCTTACAGGGTCCCTCCTACGAGCAGTACTTC
clone size: many; D gene: .; J gene: TRBJ1-5; V gene: TRBV20-1; CDR3 protein: CSASGRGANNQPQHF; CDR3 DNA: TGCAGTGCCTCAGGGCGGGGGGCGAACAATCAGCCCCAGCATTTT
clone size: many; D gene: TRBD2; J gene: TRBJ2-5; V gene: TRBV7-2; CDR3 protein: CASSNLGGNQETQYF; CDR3 DNA: TGTGCCAGCAGCAACCTCGGGGGGAATCAAGAGACCCAGTACTTC
clone size: many; D gene: .; J gene: TRBJ2-7; V gene: TRBV28; CDR3 protein: CASRGTATYEQYF; CDR3 DNA: TGTGCCAGCAGGGGGACGGCTACCTACGAGCAGTACTTC
clone size: many; D gene: .; J gene: TRBJ1-1; V gene: TRBV30; CDR3 protein: CAYNRDRRTEAFF; CDR3 DNA: TGTGCCTATAACCGGGACCGGCGAACTGAAGCTTTCTTT
clone size: once; D gene: TRBD1; J gene: TRBJ1-4; V gene: TRBV5-6; CDR3 protein: CASSLLSGTGSTNEKLFF; CDR3 DNA: TGTGCCAGCAGCTTGTTAAGCGGGACAGGATCAACTAATGAAAAACTGTTTTTT
clone size: many; D gene: .; J gene: TRBJ2-1; V gene: TRBV28; CDR3 protein: CASSPPYGEQFF; CDR3 DNA: TGTGCCAGCAGTCCGCCCTATGGTGAGCAGTTCTTC
clone size: many; D gene: TRBD2; J gene: TRBJ2-1; V gene: TRBV10-3; CDR3 protein: CAISGEGGGRNNEQFF; CDR3 DNA: TGTGCCATCAGTGGTGAAGGTGGCGGGAGGAACAATGAGCAGTTCTTC
clone size: many; D gene: .; J gene: TRBJ1-4; V gene: TRBV4-2; CDR3 protein: CASSQRLREKLFF; CDR3 DNA: TGTGCCAGCAGCCAGAGGTTGCGGGAAAAACTGTTTTTT
clone size: many; D gene: .; J gene: TRBJ2-3; V gene: TRBV7-2; CDR3 protein: CASSLDRRTQYF; CDR3 DNA: TGTGCCAGCAGCTTAGACCGACGTACGCAGTATTTT
clone size: many; D gene: .; J gene: TRBJ1-2; V gene: TRBV5-4; CDR3 protein: CASSASALANYGYTF; CDR3 DNA: TGTGCCAGCAGCGCCTCGGCCTTAGCTAACTATGGCTACACCTTC
clone size: many; D gene: TRBD2; J gene: TRBJ2-1; V gene: TRBV20-1; CDR3 protein: CSARDLRTSGYNEQFF; CDR3 DNA: TGCAGTGCTAGAGATTTACGGACTAGCGGATACAATGAGCAGTTCTTC
clone size: once; D gene: TRBD2; J gene: TRBJ2-7; V gene: TRBV18; CDR3 protein: CASSPPASGSYEQYF; CDR3 DNA: TGTGCCAGCTCACCACCGGCTAGCGGGAGCTACGAGCAGTACTTC
clone size: many; D gene: .; J gene: TRBJ2-5; V gene: TRBV28; CDR3 protein: CASRGGQETQYF; CDR3 DNA: TGTGCCAGCCGGGGCGGACAAGAGACCCAGTACTTC